The 29 T cell receptor beta chains reported below all come from one sample, sequenced in a study of PD-1 blockade in classical Hodgkin lymphoma. Time point noted: cycle 4 day 1 (C4D1), after 6 weeks of nivolumab. Relapses following autologous stem cell transplantation were seen in all patients, with brentuximab vedotin exposure varying. Starting with thawed PBMCs, CD4+ T cells were purified by magnetic negative selection. The assay was immunoSEQ multiplex PCR, and TCRdb's table has in-frame clones only and misses some. The data hold 25,000 to 30,000 clones, with about 85% observed a single time. This material consisted of CD4+ T cells from blood, taken before the fourth cycle of nivolumab. Receptors originate from a human donor with classical Hodgkin lymphoma.

The rearrangement uses TRBV7-9 and TRBJ2-5; TRBD1 might be the D (5 bases). With 3 bases removed from V and 1 base from J, the gap between germline ends came to 12 bases. The germline gives CDR1 SEHNR, CDR2 FQNEAQ (reference sequence). This CDR3 is built from 15 residues. CDR3 coding DNA: TGTGCCAGCAGCTTCGGCAGGACAAGCCAAGAGACCCAGTACTTC. Amino acid sequence: CASSFGRTSQETQYF.

The rearrangement joins TRBV7-2 to TRBJ2-7, with 11 positions matching TRBD1. J lost 3 bases, V lost 5 bases, and 9 bases had no gene match. CDR3 size: 16 residues. Germline CDR1 and CDR2: SGHTA and FQGNSA. The CDR3 sequence is CASSPTGTGGIYEQYF. CDR3 DNA sequence: TGTGCCAGCAGCCCCACCGGGACAGGGGGTATCTACGAGCAGTACTTC.

J is TRBJ2-7 and V is TRBV4-1; TRBD1 matches 9 bases. V shed 4 bases, J shed 3 bases, and the junction held 4 bases outside the gene matches. CDR1 and CDR2 from the germline V gene are MGHRA and YSYEKL. This CDR3 is 14 amino acids long. CDR3 DNA sequence: TGCGCCAGCAGCCGCGGGACAGGGCTCTACGAGCAGTACTTC. Residues: CASSRGTGLYEQYF.

The chain couples TRBV5-4 to TRBJ2-7; D is unresolved. The CDR3 totals 13 residues. V lost 4 bases, J lost 4 bases, and 12 bases lay in between. Germline CDR1 SGHNT, CDR2 YYREEE (reference sequence). Here the CDR3 DNA reads TGTGCCAGCAGCCATGATATTTTTTACGAGCAGTACTTC. As protein: CASSHDIFYEQYF.

This clone turned up a few times. V gene TRBV7-3 combines with J gene TRBJ1-1; D is perhaps TRBD1 (5 bases). The germline CDR1 and CDR2 sequences are SGHTA and FQGTGA. V was pared by 5 bases and J by 8 bases, with 12 bases between. CDR3 length equals 12 residues. DNA for the CDR3: TGTGCCAGCAGCGACGGGGCTCGGGAAGCTTTCTTT. Translated: CASSDGAREAFF.

V gene TRBV2 combines with J gene TRBJ2-1, with D perhaps TRBD1 (6 bases). The V gene's germline CDR1 is SNHLY and CDR2 FYNNEI. With 4 bases removed from V and 9 bases from J, the gap between germline ends came to 13 bases. This CDR3 has 13 residues. DNA for the CDR3: TGTGCCAGCAGTGGGGCTACAGGGTTTGAGCAGTTCTTC. Its protein product is CASSGATGFEQFF.

This chain uses TRBV4-1 with TRBJ1-3, with no clear D. This CDR3 region has 16 residues. Trimming took 0 bases from V and 1 from J, leaving 10 bases between them. The V gene's germline CDR1 is MGHRA and CDR2 YSYEKL. The chain's CDR3 is CASSQDGRRSGNTIYF. The CDR3 DNA reads TGCGCCAGCAGCCAAGATGGCAGGCGATCTGGAAACACCATATATTTT.

The V and J genes are TRBV19 and TRBJ2-1, with D possibly being TRBD2 (5 bases). Germline V gene lookup returns CDR1 LNHDA and CDR2 SQIVND (reference sequence). The CDR3 runs to 13 residues. V was clipped by 3 bases and J by 7 bases, with 10 bases between them. The CDR3 here is CASSIPERNEQFF. CDR3 nucleotides: TGTGCCAGTAGTATCCCCGAGCGGAATGAGCAGTTCTTC.

The chain uses TRBV20-1 and TRBJ2-7; D may be TRBD1 or TRBD2 (5 bases each). Germline lookup yields CDR1 DFQATT and CDR2 SNEGSKA (reference sequence). The V gene lost 0 bases and the J gene lost 5 bases, with 5 bases spanning the gap. The CDR3 is made up of 11 amino acids. The DNA for the CDR3 is TGCAGTGCTAGAGAGGGGGACGAGCAGTACTTC. Protein sequence: CSAREGDEQYF.

This chain links TRBV5-1 with TRBJ2-2; D possibly corresponds to TRBD1 (6 bases). V was cut by 4 bases and J by 2 bases, with 15 bases left in between. CDR3 length: 16 residues. Germline loops: CDR1 SGHRS, CDR2 YFSETQ. CDR3 nucleotide sequence: TGCGCCAGCAGCCCAGGGGTAGGCAAAAACACCGGGGAGCTGTTTTTT. Translating gives CASSPGVGKNTGELFF. Filled out from reference TRBV5-1 and TRBJ2-2, the complete variable domain reads KAGVTQTPRYLIKTRGQQVTLSCSPISGHRSVSWYQQTPGQGLQFLFEYFSETQRNKGNFPGRFSGRQFSNSRSEMNVSTLELGDSALYLCASSPGVGKNTGELFFGEGSRLTVL.

The chain carries TRBV7-3 and TRBJ2-2; D call uncertain. V lost 2 bases to trimming and J lost 6 bases, with 7 bases between them. CDR3 length: 13 residues. Germline CDR1 is SGHTA and CDR2 is FQGTGA. DNA for the CDR3: TGTGCCAGCAGCTTACCAGGATCCGGGGAGCTGTTTTTT. This gives the protein CASSLPGSGELFF.

This chain uses TRBV28 with TRBJ2-7, with a possible D match to TRBD1 (5 bases). CDR3 size: 14 residues. Per the germline V gene, CDR1 is MDHEN and CDR2 is SYDVKM. V shed 3 bases and J shed 1 base, with 10 bases lying between them. The CDR3 protein is CASSLGLSSYEQYF. For the CDR3, the DNA is TGTGCCAGCAGTTTGGGGCTCTCATCCTACGAGCAGTACTTC.

The J gene is TRBJ2-1, the V gene TRBV10-2; D may be TRBD2 (6 bases). V was cut by 3 bases and J by 6 bases, with 18 bases left in between. CDR1 is WSHSY and CDR2 is SAAADI in the germline V gene. The CDR3 has 16 residues. CDR3 amino acids: CASSDTGTGGVNEQFF. CDR3 nucleotide sequence: TGCGCCAGCAGTGATACCGGGACTGGAGGCGTCAATGAGCAGTTCTTC.

The gene calls are TRBV28 and TRBJ2-1; 11 positions match TRBD2. The junction had 7 bases not matched to a gene; V was cut back by 6 bases and J by 6 bases. CDR3 length: 15 residues. Germline CDR1 reads MDHEN; CDR2 reads SYDVKM. The CDR3 reads CASSRLAGGRNEQFF. CDR3 coding DNA: TGTGCCAGCAGCCGTCTAGCGGGGGGCCGCAATGAGCAGTTCTTC. The whole variable domain, remainder taken from reference TRBV28 and TRBJ2-1, is DVKVTQSSRYLVKRTGEKVFLECVQDMDHENMFWYRQDPGLGLRLIYFSYDVKMKEKGDIPEGYSVSREKKERFSLILESASTNQTSMYLCASSRLAGGRNEQFFGPGTRLTVL.

This clone was found once. The CDR3 bases are TGCGCCAGCAGCCTTAGAGAGGGGACAGGGGAATACGAGCAGTACTTC. This codes for CASSLREGTGEYEQYF. The rearrangement links TRBV4-1 to TRBJ2-7; 10 positions match TRBD1. The CDR3 extends over 16 amino acids. CDR1 is MGHRA and CDR2 is YSYEKL in the germline V gene. With V trimmed by 4 bases and J by 4 bases, 10 bases remained unmatched.

This clone was recorded a few times. The chain is built from TRBV9 and TRBJ2-1; 7 nucleotides match TRBD2. J gave up 2 bases and V 0 bases, and 2 bases lay outside the gene matches. Germline CDR1 is SGDLS and CDR2 is YYNGEE. The CDR3 runs to 15 residues. DNA for the CDR3: TGTGCCAGCAGCGTAGCTGGGACTACCTACAATGAGCAGTTCTTC. It encodes CASSVAGTTYNEQFF. Using reference TRBV9 and TRBJ2-1 for the parts outside the CDR3, the full variable domain is DSGVTQTPKHLITATGQRVTLRCSPRSGDLSVYWYQQSLDQGLQFLIQYYNGEERAKGNILERFSAQQFPDLHSELNLSSLELGDSALYFCASSVAGTTYNEQFFGPGTRLTVL.

The chain joins TRBV5-1 to TRBJ1-2; TRBD1 is a possible D gene (5 bases). The CDR3 sequence is 12 residues long. The germline V gene encodes CDR1 SGHRS and CDR2 YFSETQ. Trimming pared 4 bases from V and 2 bases from J, leaving 6 bases between. The CDR3 spells CASSPGNYGYTF. CDR3 in DNA: TGCGCCAGCAGCCCAGGGAACTATGGCTACACCTTC. Full variable domain (rest looked up from reference TRBV5-1 and TRBJ1-2): KAGVTQTPRYLIKTRGQQVTLSCSPISGHRSVSWYQQTPGQGLQFLFEYFSETQRNKGNFPGRFSGRQFSNSRSEMNVSTLELGDSALYLCASSPGNYGYTFGSGTRLTVV.

V is TRBV20-1 and J is TRBJ1-2; D not resolved. CDR1 is DFQATT, CDR2 SNEGSKA, per germline (reference sequence). This CDR3 region has 9 residues. The germline V and J ends were trimmed by 6 bases and 6 bases, with 5 bases remaining between them. The CDR3 region has the DNA TGCAGTGCCACAAATGGCTACACCTTC. Its translation is CSATNGYTF.

This chain connects TRBV10-1 to TRBJ2-7; 8 bases fit TRBD2. Germline V lookup: CDR1 WNHNN, CDR2 SYGVQD (reference sequence). CDR3 length: 13 residues. After removal of 4 bases from V and 4 bases from J, the junction contained 3 bases not matched to a gene. The CDR3 spells CASSAGGVYEQYF. Written as DNA, the CDR3 is TGCGCCAGCAGTGCGGGAGGGGTTTACGAGCAGTACTTC.

J is TRBJ2-7 and V is TRBV18; 7 bases agree with TRBD1. Trimming cost V 4 bases and J 3 bases; bases outside gene matches: 6. The CDR3 covers 14 residues. Germline CDR1 and CDR2: KGHSH and LQKENI. In nucleotides, the CDR3 is TGTGCCAGCTCACGACAGGGATATGGCTACGAGCAGTACTTC. This gives the protein CASSRQGYGYEQYF.

This clone was seen only once. The gene calls are TRBV6-1 and TRBJ1-4; D perhaps matches TRBD1 (6 bases). Trimming cost V 4 bases and J 6 bases, with 15 bases left between them. The CDR3 totals 15 residues. Germline values: CDR1 MNHNS, CDR2 SASEGT. This CDR3 is CASSGGGLSDEKLFF. DNA for the CDR3: TGTGCCAGCAGTGGGGGGGGGCTCAGTGATGAAAAACTGTTTTTT.

The V call is TRBV19, the J call TRBJ1-4, with 7 bases lining up with TRBD1. V trimming: 6 bases; J trimming: 8 bases; junction bases outside the gene matches: 9. Germline assignment: CDR1 LNHDA and CDR2 SQIVND (reference sequence). There are 14 residues in the CDR3. CDR3 in amino acids: CASSRQGRPEKLFF. The CDR3 bases are TGTGCCAGTAGCCGACAGGGACGCCCAGAAAAACTGTTTTTT.

J is TRBJ1-4 and V is TRBV7-9, with 7 nucleotides matching TRBD1. The CDR3 has 14 residues. Germline V CDR1 and CDR2: SEHNR, FQNEAQ (reference sequence). The junction had 3 bases not matched to a gene; V was cut back by 1 base and J by 7 bases. The DNA of the CDR3 is TGTGCCAGCAGCTTAGGCGGGACAGTTGAAAAACTGTTTTTT. Protein: CASSLGGTVEKLFF. Based on the CDR3 plus reference TRBV7-9 and TRBJ1-4, the full variable domain is DTGVSQNPRHKITKRGQNVTFRCDPISEHNRLYWYRQTLGQGPEFLTYFQNEAQLEKSRLLSDRFSAERPKGSFSTLEIQRTEQGDSAMYLCASSLGGTVEKLFFGSGTQLSVL.

The chain recombines TRBV7-2 with TRBJ2-3; D is unresolved. In germline, CDR1 is SGHTA, CDR2 FQGNSA. V lost 1 base and J lost 4, with 6 bases in between. The CDR3 spans 13 residues. This CDR3 reads CASSLVRSDTQYF. The CDR3 DNA follows: TGTGCCAGCAGCTTAGTGAGGTCAGATACGCAGTATTTT. Full variable domain (remainder filled in from reference TRBV7-2 and TRBJ2-3): GAGVSQSPSNKVTEKGKDVELRCDPISGHTALYWYRQSLGQGLEFLIYFQGNSAPDKSGLPSDRFSAERTGGSVSTLTIQRTQQEDSAVYLCASSLVRSDTQYFGPGTRLTVL.

The chain couples TRBV10-2 to TRBJ1-3; no clear D. The ends were cut back, 10 bases at V and 0 bases at J, with 10 bases in the middle. The CDR3 extends over 13 amino acids. Germline V CDR1 and CDR2: WSHSY, SAAADI. This CDR3 is CATAAVSGNTIYF. The DNA for the CDR3 is TGCGCCACCGCGGCTGTCTCTGGAAACACCATATATTTT.

The V call is TRBV11-2, the J call TRBJ2-5; D is undetermined. The CDR3 is made up of 14 amino acids. Germline-derived CDR1 and CDR2 are SGHAT and FQNNGV. Trimming took off 3 bases at V and 7 bases at J, with 15 bases between the two ends. CDR3 residues: CASSFSQTAGTQYF. DNA for the CDR3: TGTGCCAGCAGCTTCTCTCAAACGGCAGGGACCCAGTACTTC.

This clone was found once. The chain is built from TRBV7-8 and TRBJ1-4; D is uncertain. CDR1 and CDR2 (germline): SGHVS, FQNEAQ. Trimming removed 0 bases at V and 4 bases at J, with 15 bases between. This CDR3 has 17 amino acids. The CDR3 DNA reads as TGTGCCAGCAGCTTAGCACCCTACACTTACCGTAATGAAAAACTGTTTTTT. Its translation is CASSLAPYTYRNEKLFF. Supplemented by reference TRBV7-8 and TRBJ1-4, the full variable domain reads GAGVSQSPRYKVAKRGQDVALRCDPISGHVSLFWYQQALGQGPEFLTYFQNEAQLDKSGLPSDRFFAERPEGSVSTLKIQRTQQEDSAVYLCASSLAPYTYRNEKLFFGSGTQLSVL.

The gene calls are TRBV10-3 and TRBJ2-7; tentative D call: TRBD1 (6 bases). The germline gives CDR1 ENHRY, CDR2 SYGVKD. Trimming cost V 6 bases and J 0 bases, with 15 bases left between them. This CDR3 contains 15 residues. The CDR3 loop reads CAIRPGQSSSYEQYF. The CDR3 DNA reads as TGTGCCATCAGACCAGGACAGTCGAGCTCCTACGAGCAGTACTTC.

This chain joins TRBV28 and TRBJ2-5, with 7 positions matching TRBD1. Germline V gives CDR1 MDHEN, CDR2 SYDVKM. CDR3 length: 13 amino acids. The V segment lost 5 bases and the J segment 7 bases; nucleotides outside the gene matches: 7. The CDR3 loop is CASSRTGVGTQYF. CDR3 nucleotide sequence: TGTGCCAGCAGTCGAACAGGGGTGGGGACCCAGTACTTC.